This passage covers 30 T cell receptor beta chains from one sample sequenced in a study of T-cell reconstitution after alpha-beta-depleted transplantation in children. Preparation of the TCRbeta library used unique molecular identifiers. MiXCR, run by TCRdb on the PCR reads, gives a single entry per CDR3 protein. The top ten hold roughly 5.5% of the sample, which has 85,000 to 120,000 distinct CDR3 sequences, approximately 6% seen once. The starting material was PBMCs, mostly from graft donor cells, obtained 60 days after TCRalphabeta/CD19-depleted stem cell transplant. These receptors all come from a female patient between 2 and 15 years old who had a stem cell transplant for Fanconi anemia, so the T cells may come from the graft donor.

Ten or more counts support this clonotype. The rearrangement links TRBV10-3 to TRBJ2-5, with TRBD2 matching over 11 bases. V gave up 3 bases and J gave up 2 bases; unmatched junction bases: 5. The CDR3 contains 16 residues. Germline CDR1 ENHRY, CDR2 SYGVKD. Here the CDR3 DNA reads TGTGCCATCAGTGATACCGGGACTAGCGGACAAGAGACCCAGTACTTC. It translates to CAISDTGTSGQETQYF.

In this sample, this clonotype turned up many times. CDR3 DNA: TGCAGCGTTGATATCACAATGACAGGGTTCCCCTACAATGAGCAGTTCTTC. Translation: CSVDITMTGFPYNEQFF. V is TRBV29-1 and J is TRBJ2-1, with 7 bases fitting TRBD1. V shed 3 bases, J shed 2 bases, and the junction held 13 bases outside the gene matches. The V gene's germline CDR1 is SQVTM and CDR2 ANQGSEA. This CDR3 has 17 amino acids.

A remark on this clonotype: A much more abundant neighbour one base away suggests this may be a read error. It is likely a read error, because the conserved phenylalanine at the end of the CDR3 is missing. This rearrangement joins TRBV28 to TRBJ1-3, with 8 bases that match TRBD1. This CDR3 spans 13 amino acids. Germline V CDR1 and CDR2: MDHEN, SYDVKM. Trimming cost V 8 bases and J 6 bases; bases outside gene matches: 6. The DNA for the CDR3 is TGTGCCAGCGGCAGGGGGCAAGAAAACACCATATATTCT. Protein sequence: CASGRGQENTIYS.

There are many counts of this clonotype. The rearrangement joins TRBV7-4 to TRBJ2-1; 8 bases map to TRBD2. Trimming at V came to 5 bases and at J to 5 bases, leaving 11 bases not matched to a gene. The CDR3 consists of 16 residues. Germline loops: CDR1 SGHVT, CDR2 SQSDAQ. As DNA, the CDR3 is TGTGCCAGCAGCCCCCAGACTAGCGCGATAGACAATGAGCAGTTCTTC. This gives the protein CASSPQTSAIDNEQFF.

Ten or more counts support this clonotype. CDR3 bases: TGCAGCGTTGAATTGAGGGTGGAGGGCTACACCTTC. Translating gives CSVELRVEGYTF. The rearrangement joins TRBV29-1 to TRBJ1-2, with D unresolved. Germline V CDR1 and CDR2: SQVTM, ANQGSEA. Trimming stripped 2 bases from V and 8 bases from J, with 12 bases between. This CDR3 has 12 amino acids.

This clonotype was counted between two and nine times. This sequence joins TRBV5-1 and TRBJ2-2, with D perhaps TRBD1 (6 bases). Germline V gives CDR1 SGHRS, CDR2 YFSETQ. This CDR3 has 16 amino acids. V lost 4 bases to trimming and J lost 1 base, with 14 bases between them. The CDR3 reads CASSVAGTQNTGELFF. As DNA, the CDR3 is TGCGCCAGCAGCGTAGCCGGGACACAGAACACCGGGGAGCTGTTTTTT. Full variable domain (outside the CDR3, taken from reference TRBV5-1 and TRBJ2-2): KAGVTQTPRYLIKTRGQQVTLSCSPISGHRSVSWYQQTPGQGLQFLFEYFSETQRNKGNFPGRFSGRQFSNSRSEMNVSTLELGDSALYLCASSVAGTQNTGELFFGEGSRLTVL.

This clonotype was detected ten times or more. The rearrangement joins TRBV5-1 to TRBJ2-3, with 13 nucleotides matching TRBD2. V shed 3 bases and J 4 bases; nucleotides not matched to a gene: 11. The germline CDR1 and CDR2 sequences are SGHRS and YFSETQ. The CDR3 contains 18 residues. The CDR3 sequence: CASSWTGTSGKLADTQYF. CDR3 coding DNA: TGCGCCAGCAGCTGGACAGGGACTAGCGGGAAGCTGGCAGATACGCAGTATTTT.

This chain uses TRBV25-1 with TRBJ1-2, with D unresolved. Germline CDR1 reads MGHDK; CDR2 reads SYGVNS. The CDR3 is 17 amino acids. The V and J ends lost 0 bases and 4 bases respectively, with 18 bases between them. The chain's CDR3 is CASSEYFYGSHSYGYTF. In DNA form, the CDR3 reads TGTGCCAGCAGTGAATACTTTTATGGCAGCCACTCCTATGGCTACACCTTC.

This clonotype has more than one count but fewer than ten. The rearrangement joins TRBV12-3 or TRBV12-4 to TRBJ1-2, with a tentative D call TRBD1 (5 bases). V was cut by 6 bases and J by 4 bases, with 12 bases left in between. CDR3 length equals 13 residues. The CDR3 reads CASSFPGPYGYTF. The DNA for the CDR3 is TGTGCCAGCAGCTTCCCGGGGCCCTATGGCTACACCTTC.

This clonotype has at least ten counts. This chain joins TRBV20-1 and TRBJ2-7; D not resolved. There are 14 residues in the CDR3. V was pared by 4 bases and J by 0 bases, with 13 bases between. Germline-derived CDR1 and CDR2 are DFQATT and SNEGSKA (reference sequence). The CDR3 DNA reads TGCAGTGCTACTCATAATCGTCCCTCCTACGAGCAGTACTTC. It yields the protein CSATHNRPSYEQYF.

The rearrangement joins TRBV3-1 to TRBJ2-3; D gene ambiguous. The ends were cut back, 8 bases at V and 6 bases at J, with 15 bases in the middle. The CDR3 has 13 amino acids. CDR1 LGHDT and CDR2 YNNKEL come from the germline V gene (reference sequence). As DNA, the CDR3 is TGTGCCAGCTCAGACTCCCTCAGCGATACGCAGTATTTT. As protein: CASSDSLSDTQYF.

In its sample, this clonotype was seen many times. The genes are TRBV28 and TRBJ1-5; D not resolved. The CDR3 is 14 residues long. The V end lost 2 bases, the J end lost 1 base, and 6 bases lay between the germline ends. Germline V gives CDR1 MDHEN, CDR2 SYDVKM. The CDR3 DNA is TGTGCCAGCAGTTTAGGTCGGAGCAATCAGCCCCAGCATTTT. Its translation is CASSLGRSNQPQHF.

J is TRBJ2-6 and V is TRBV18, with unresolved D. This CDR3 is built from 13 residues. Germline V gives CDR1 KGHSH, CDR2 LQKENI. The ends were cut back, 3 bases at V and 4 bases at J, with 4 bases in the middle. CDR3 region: CASSPIGANVLTF. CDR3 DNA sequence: TGTGCCAGCTCACCTATAGGGGCCAACGTCCTGACTTTC.

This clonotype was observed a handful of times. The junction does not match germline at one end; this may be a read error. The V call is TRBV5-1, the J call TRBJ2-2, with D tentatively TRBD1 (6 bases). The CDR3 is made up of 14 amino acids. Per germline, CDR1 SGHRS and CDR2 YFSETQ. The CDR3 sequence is CASSFRDNIGELFF. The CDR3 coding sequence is TGCGCCAGCAGCTTCCGGGACAACATCGGGGAGCTGTTTTTT.

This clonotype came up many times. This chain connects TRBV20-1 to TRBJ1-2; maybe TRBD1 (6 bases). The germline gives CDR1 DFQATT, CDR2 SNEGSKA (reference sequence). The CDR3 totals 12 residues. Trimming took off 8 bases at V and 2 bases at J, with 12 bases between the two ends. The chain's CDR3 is CSSPGENYGYTF. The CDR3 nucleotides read TGCAGTTCCCCAGGGGAAAACTATGGCTACACCTTC.

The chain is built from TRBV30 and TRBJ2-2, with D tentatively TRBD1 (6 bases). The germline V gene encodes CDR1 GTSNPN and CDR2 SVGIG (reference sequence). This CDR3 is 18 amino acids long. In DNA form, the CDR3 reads TGTGTCCTGGGATGGACAGACGTACGCACCGCGAACACCGGGGAGCTGTTTTTT. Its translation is CVLGWTDVRTANTGELFF.

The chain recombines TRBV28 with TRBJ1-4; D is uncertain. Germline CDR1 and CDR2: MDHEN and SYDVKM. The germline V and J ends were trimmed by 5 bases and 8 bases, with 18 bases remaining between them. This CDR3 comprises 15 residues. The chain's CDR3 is CASSILGTKDEKLFF. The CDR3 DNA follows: TGTGCCAGCAGTATATTGGGCACTAAGGACGAAAAACTGTTTTTT.

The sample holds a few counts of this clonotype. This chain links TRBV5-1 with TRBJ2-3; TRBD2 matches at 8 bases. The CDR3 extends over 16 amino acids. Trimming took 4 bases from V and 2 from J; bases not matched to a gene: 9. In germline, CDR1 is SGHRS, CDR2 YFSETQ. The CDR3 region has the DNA TGCGCCAGCAGCCCGGGACTAGGTGGGCACACAGATACGCAGTATTTT. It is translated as CASSPGLGGHTDTQYF.

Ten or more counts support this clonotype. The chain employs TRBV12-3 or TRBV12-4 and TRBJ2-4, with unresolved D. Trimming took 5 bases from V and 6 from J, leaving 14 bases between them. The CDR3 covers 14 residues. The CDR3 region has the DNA TGTGCCAGCAGTAAACGGACGGTCGGAAACATTCAGTACTTC. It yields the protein CASSKRTVGNIQYF.

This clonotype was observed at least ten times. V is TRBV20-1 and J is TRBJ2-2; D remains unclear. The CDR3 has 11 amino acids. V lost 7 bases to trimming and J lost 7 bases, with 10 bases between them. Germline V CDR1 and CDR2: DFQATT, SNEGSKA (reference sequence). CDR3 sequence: CSGDWLGELFF. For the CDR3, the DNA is TGCAGTGGCGATTGGCTCGGGGAGCTGTTTTTT.

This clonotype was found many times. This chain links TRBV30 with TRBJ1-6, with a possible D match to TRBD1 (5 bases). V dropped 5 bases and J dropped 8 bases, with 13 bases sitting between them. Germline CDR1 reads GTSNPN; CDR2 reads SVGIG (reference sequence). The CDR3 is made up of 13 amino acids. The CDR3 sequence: CAWALQGDSPLHF. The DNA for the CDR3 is TGTGCCTGGGCGCTCCAAGGGGATTCACCCCTCCACTTT.

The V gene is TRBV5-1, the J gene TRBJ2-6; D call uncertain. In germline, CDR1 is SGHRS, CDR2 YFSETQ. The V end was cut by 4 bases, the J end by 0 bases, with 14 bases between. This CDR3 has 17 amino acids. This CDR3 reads CASSPGPSGSGANVLTF. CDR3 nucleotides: TGCGCCAGCAGCCCCGGTCCCTCTGGCTCTGGGGCCAACGTCCTGACTTTC.

CDR3 sequence reads: CSAIEAVSTDTQYF. The CDR3 nucleotides are TGCAGTGCTATAGAAGCGGTGAGCACAGATACGCAGTATTTT. This chain connects TRBV20-1 to TRBJ2-3; weak D call: TRBD2 (5 bases). This CDR3 spans 14 amino acids. Trimming took off 4 bases at V and 0 bases at J, with 11 bases between the two ends. CDR1 and CDR2 from the germline V gene are DFQATT and SNEGSKA (reference sequence).

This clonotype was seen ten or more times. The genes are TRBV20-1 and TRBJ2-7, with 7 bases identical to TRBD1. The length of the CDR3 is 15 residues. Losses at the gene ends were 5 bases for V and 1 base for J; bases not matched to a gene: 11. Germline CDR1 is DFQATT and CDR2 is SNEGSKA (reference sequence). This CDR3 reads CSAASGQHTSYEQYF. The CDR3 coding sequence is TGCAGTGCTGCTTCGGGACAGCACACTTCCTACGAGCAGTACTTC.

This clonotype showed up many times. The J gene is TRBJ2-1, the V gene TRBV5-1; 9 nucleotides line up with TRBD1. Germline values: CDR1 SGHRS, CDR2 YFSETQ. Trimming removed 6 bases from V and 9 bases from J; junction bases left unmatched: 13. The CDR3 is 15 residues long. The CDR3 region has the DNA TGCGCCAGCACCCTAAACCCGGGACAGGGAAGTGAGCAGTTCTTC. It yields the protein CASTLNPGQGSEQFF.

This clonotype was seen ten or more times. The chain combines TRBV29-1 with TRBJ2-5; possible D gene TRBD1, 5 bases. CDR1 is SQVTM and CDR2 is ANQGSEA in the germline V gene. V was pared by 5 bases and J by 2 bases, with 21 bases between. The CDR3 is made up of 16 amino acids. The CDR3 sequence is CSVLKYRTGNQETQYF. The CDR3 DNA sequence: TGCAGCGTTTTAAAGTATCGTACAGGCAATCAAGAGACCCAGTACTTC.

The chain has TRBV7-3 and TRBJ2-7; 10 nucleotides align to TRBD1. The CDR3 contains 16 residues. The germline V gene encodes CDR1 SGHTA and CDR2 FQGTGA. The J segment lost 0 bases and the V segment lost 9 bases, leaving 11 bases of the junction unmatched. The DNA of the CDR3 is TGTGCCAGACGGGACAGGGGACTTGTTAACTCCTACGAGCAGTACTTC. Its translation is CARRDRGLVNSYEQYF. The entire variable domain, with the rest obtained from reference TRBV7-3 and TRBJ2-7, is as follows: GAGVSQTPSNKVTEKGKYVELRCDPISGHTALYWYRQSLGQGPEFLIYFQGTGAADDSGLPNDRFFAVRPEGSVSTLKIQRTERGDSAVYLCARRDRGLVNSYEQYFGPGTRLTVT.

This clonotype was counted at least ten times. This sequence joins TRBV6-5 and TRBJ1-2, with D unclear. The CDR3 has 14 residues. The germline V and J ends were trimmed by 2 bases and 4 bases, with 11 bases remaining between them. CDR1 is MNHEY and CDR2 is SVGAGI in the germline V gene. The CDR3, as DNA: TGTGCCAGCAGTTACAGGTCCGAACTCTATGGCTACACCTTC. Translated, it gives CASSYRSELYGYTF.

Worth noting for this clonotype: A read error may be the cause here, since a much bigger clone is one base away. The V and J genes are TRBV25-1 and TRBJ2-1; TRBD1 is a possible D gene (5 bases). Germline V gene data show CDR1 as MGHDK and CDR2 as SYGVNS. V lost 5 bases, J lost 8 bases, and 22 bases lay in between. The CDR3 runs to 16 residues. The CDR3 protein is CASSSPLTAIGDEQFF. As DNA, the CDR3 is TGTGCCAGCAGTTCTCCTTTAACGGCCATAGGGGATGAGCAGTTCTTC.

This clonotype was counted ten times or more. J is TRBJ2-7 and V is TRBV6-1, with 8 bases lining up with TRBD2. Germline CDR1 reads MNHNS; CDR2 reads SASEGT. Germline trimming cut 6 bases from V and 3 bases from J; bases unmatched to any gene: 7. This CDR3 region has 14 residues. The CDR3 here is CASRRAGEGYEQYF. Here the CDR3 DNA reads TGTGCCAGCAGGAGAGCGGGAGAAGGCTACGAGCAGTACTTC.